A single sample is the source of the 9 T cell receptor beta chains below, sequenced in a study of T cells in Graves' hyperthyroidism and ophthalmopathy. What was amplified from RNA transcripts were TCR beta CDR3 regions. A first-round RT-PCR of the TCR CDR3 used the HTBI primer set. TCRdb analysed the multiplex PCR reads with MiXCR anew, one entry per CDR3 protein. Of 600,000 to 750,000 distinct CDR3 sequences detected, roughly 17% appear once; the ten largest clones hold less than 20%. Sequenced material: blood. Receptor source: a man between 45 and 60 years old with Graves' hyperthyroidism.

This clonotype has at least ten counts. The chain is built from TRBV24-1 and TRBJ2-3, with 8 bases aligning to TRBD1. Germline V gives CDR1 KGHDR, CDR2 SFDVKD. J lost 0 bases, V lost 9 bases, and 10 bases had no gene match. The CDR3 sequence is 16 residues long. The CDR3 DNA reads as TGTGCCACCGGCCGTACAGGGGGAGCAAGCACAGATACGCAGTATTTT. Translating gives CATGRTGGASTDTQYF.

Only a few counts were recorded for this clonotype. CDR3 DNA sequence: TGCAGTGCCGTAGGGCGAGAGGCAGATACGCAGTATTTT. Protein product: CSAVGREADTQYF. The rearrangement uses TRBV20-1 and TRBJ2-3, with D unclear. Germline V gene lookup returns CDR1 DFQATT and CDR2 SNEGSKA (reference sequence). Trimming removed 6 bases from V and 4 bases from J, with 14 bases in between. The length of the CDR3 is 13 residues.

The CDR3 protein is CSVTADNYGYTF. DNA for the CDR3: TGCAGCGTTACCGCAGATAACTATGGCTACACCTTC. The chain uses TRBV29-1 and TRBJ1-2; D ambiguous. The CDR3 runs 12 residues. CDR1 is SQVTM and CDR2 is ANQGSEA in the germline V gene. Trimming removed 5 bases from V and 1 base from J, with 8 bases in between.

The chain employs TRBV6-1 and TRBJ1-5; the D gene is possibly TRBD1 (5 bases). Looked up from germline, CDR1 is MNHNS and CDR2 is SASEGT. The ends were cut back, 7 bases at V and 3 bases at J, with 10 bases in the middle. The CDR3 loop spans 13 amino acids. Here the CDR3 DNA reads TGTGCCAGCATGGACAAAAACAATCAGCCCCAGCATTTT. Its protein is CASMDKNNQPQHF.

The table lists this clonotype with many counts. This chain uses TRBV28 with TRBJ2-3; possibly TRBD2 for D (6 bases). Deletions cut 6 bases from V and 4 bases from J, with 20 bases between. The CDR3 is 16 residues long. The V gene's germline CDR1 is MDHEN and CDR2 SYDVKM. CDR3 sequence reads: CASSPGGRGGADTQYF. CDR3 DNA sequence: TGTGCCAGCAGCCCCGGAGGGAGAGGAGGGGCAGATACGCAGTATTTT.

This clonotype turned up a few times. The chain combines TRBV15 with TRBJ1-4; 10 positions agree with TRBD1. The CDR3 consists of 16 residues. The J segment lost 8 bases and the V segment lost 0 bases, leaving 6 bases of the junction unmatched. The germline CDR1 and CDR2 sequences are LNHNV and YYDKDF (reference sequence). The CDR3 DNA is TGTGCCACCAGCAGAGATCGGACAGGGGGTGGGGAAAAACTGTTTTTT. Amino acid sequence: CATSRDRTGGGEKLFF.

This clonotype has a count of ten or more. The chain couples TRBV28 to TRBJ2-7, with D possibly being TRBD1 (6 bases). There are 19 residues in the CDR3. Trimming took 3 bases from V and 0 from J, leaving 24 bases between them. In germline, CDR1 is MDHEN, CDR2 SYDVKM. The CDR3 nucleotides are TGTGCCAGCAGTTTCCTTCTCCGGACAGATCAAAATCCCTCCTACGAGCAGTACTTC. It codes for CASSFLLRTDQNPSYEQYF.

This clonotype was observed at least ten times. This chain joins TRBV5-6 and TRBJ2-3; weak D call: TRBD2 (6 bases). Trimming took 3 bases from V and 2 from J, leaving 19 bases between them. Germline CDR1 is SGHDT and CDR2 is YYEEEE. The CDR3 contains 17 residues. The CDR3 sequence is CASSWYRDSQNTDTQYF. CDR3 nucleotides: TGTGCCAGCAGCTGGTACCGGGACTCACAAAACACAGATACGCAGTATTTT.

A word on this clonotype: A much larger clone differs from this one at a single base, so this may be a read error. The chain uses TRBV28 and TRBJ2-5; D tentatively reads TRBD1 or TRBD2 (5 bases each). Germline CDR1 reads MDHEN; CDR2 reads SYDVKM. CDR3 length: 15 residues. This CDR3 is CASSSPGRQGETQHF. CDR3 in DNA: TGTGCCAGCAGCTCCCCAGGGCGGCAAGGGGAGACCCAGCACTTC.